The sequence of this T cell receptor beta chain was determined in a study of cytomegalovirus exposure and HLA in healthy donors. General study results and limits: Both high specificity and high sensitivity reportedly marked the classifier's diagnosis of cytomegalovirus status.

As to this clone: Its specificity is unknown.

The PCR was carried out with 60 Vbeta primers and 13 Jbeta primers. Sequencing used immunoSEQ multiplex PCR; TCRdb keeps in-frame clones, though not all of them. The sample contains about 150,000 clones, under 80% of which appear only once. This CDR3 spans 13 amino acids. CDR1 is MNHNS, CDR2 SASEGT, per germline. Unmatched junction bases numbered 0, after V lost 1 base and J lost 6 bases. The TCR originated in a woman aged 50 to 60 in good health and CMV-seropositive. This chain joins TRBV6-1 and TRBJ2-3, with 8 bases that match TRBD2. The sequenced material came from PBMCs. For the CDR3, the DNA is TGTGCCAGCAGTGAAGGCGGGAGGGATACGCAGTATTTT. Its translation is CASSEGGRDTQYF.